The 5 T cell receptor beta chains below come from one sample, sequenced in a study of control samples from healthy donors and cancer patients (dated by TCRdb to between 2020 and 2021). The library came from the immunoSEQ multiplex PCR assay. TCRdb retrieved this table from immuneACCESS and kept in-frame rearrangements only. Not all clones are present; in checked studies, unresolved V genes account for under half, and no reason is known for the remainder. This sample has 150,000 to 200,000 clones in its table, and nearly 90% of those were observed once. The ten most abundant clones make up over 1.1% of the sample. Sequenced input: blood. Every receptor here comes from a woman between 50 and 59 years old in good health.

The chain combines TRBV7-2 with TRBJ1-5, with 7 nucleotides matching TRBD1. CDR3 length: 15 amino acids. Trimming at V came to 3 bases and at J to 4 bases, leaving 6 bases not matched to a gene. Per the germline V gene, CDR1 is SGHTA and CDR2 is FQGNSA. The CDR3, as DNA: TGTGCCAGCAGCTTGGCCGGGACAGAGAATCAGCCCCAGCATTTT. The encoded protein is CASSLAGTENQPQHF. The full variable domain, its missing parts supplied by reference TRBV7-2 and TRBJ1-5, is GAGVSQSPSNKVTEKGKDVELRCDPISGHTALYWYRQSLGQGLEFLIYFQGNSAPDKSGLPSDRFSAERTGGSVSTLTIQRTQQEDSAVYLCASSLAGTENQPQHFGDGTRLSIL.

The table lists this clone with a few counts. The rearrangement uses TRBV14 and TRBJ2-2; tentatively, D is TRBD1 or TRBD2 (5 bases each). Trimming removed 1 base from V and 4 bases from J, with 10 bases in between. This CDR3 has 15 residues. Germline V gives CDR1 SGHDN, CDR2 FVKESK. CDR3 in DNA: TGTGCCAGCAGCCAAGTAGGGGCGGGCACCGGGGAGCTGTTTTTT. It specifies CASSQVGAGTGELFF.

This clone was detected only once. The genes are TRBV7-9 and TRBJ1-1; the D is unclear. CDR3 length: 12 residues. CDR1 and CDR2 (germline): SEHNR, FQNEAQ (reference sequence). The germline V and J ends were trimmed by 4 bases and 11 bases, with 14 bases remaining between them. CDR3 sequence reads: CASSSELGSAFF. DNA for the CDR3: TGTGCCAGCAGCTCTGAACTCGGCTCGGCTTTCTTT.

The gene calls are TRBV9 and TRBJ2-2; the match to TRBD2 covers 9 bases. Looked up from germline, CDR1 is SGDLS and CDR2 is YYNGEE. After removal of 0 bases from V and 7 bases from J, the junction contained 19 bases not matched to a gene. This CDR3 contains 20 residues. Here the CDR3 reads CASSVGPLGAGGQSGGELFF. The CDR3 nucleotides are TGTGCCAGCAGCGTAGGCCCCTTGGGGGCGGGGGGGCAGTCGGGCGGGGAGCTGTTTTTT. The whole variable domain, remainder taken from reference TRBV9 and TRBJ2-2, is DSGVTQTPKHLITATGQRVTLRCSPRSGDLSVYWYQQSLDQGLQFLIQYYNGEERAKGNILERFSAQQFPDLHSELNLSSLELGDSALYFCASSVGPLGAGGQSGGELFFGEGSRLTVL.

The rearrangement links TRBV27 to TRBJ2-7; weak D call: TRBD2 (7 bases). The CDR3 consists of 13 residues. The germline gives CDR1 MNHEY, CDR2 SMNVEV (reference sequence). The germline V and J ends were trimmed by 2 bases and 9 bases, with 14 bases remaining between them. CDR3 coding DNA: TGTGCCAGCAGTTTACCGGGGGGCCTCGGGCAGTACTTC. This sequence encodes CASSLPGGLGQYF.